This is a list of T cell receptor beta chains from one sample in a study of regulatory T cells in long-lasting Graves disease. MiXCR was run by TCRdb on the multiplex PCR reads, yielding one entry per CDR3 protein. The table includes some 470,000 distinct CDR3 sequences, about a fifth detected once. Sample: peripheral blood mononuclear cells (PBMCs), taken when the disease was refractory, from a patient treated with antithyroid drugs. All receptors come from a female donor with Graves disease. Both conserved end residues are part of each CDR3. D genes are given only for firm matches. Size is omitted from some rows. Given values are once, few, many or a class for expanded clones.

TRBV20-1,14,few,NA,TRBJ2-3,CSANRALGTDTQYF,TGCAGTGCCAACAGGGCACTGGGCACAGATACGCAGTATTTT
TRBV10-3,14,many,TRBD1,TRBJ1-1,CAITRQGDGTEAFF,TGTGCCATCACAAGACAGGGGGATGGCACTGAAGCTTTCTTT
TRBV2,15,NA,NA,TRBJ2-7,CASSQDRGWLYEQYF,TGTGCCAGCAGCCAAGACCGAGGGTGGCTCTACGAGCAGTACTTC
TRBV3-1,15,few,NA,TRBJ1-1,CASSFNPLMNTEAFF,TGTGCCAGCAGCTTTAACCCTTTGATGAACACTGAAGCTTTCTTT
TRBV29-1,13,many,NA,TRBJ2-7,CSAGGDSRYEQYF,TGCAGCGCCGGAGGGGACTCCCGCTACGAGCAGTACTTC
TRBV28,13,many,TRBD1,TRBJ1-4,CASSLQGDEKLFF,TGCGCCAGCAGTTTACAGGGGGATGAAAAACTGTTTTTT
TRBV10-3,16,few,TRBD1,TRBJ1-2,CAIRRTGAVSNYGYTF,TGTGCCATCAGAAGGACAGGGGCCGTCTCTAACTATGGCTACACCTTC
TRBV24-1,13,few,NA,TRBJ2-3,CATGDLFTDTQYF,TGTGCCACCGGGGATCTCTTCACAGATACGCAGTATTTT
TRBV28,15,few,TRBD2,TRBJ2-3,CASSFTSVPTDTQYF,TGTGCCAGCAGTTTTACTAGCGTCCCCACAGATACGCAGTATTTT
TRBV4-3,15,NA,NA,TRBJ2-7,CASSQEPTRSYEQYF,TGCGCCAGCAGCCAAGAGCCTACGAGGTCCTACGAGCAGTACTTC
TRBV10-3,15,many,TRBD1,TRBJ2-5,CAIRPGQKGQETQYF,TGTGCCATCAGGCCGGGACAGAAGGGCCAAGAGACCCAGTACTTC
TRBV7-6,13,NA,NA,TRBJ1-1,CASSSTGTSEAFF,TGTGCCAGCAGCTCTACAGGGACTAGTGAAGCTTTCTTT
TRBV6-2/TRBV6-3,15,many,NA,TRBJ1-2,CASSSGPRKLYGYTF,TGTGCCAGCAGTTCGGGACCGCGAAAACTTTATGGCTACACCTTC
TRBV27,15,many,NA,TRBJ1-6,CASSSLGGGNSPLHF,TGTGCCAGCAGTTCCCTCGGGGGCGGTAATTCACCCCTCCACTTT
TRBV6-5,15,NA,TRBD1,TRBJ2-7,CASSSPWDRGLEQYF,TGTGCCAGCAGTTCTCCGTGGGATAGGGGGCTCGAGCAGTACTTC
TRBV2,17,few,TRBD2,TRBJ2-2,CASSEIDAGGPPGELFF,TGTGCCAGCAGTGAAATAGACGCGGGGGGGCCCCCCGGGGAGCTGTTTTTT
TRBV20-1,16,many,TRBD1,TRBJ2-7,CSANRQGNLPHEGQYF,TGCAGTGCAAATAGACAGGGCAACCTACCCCACGAAGGGCAGTACTTC
TRBV12-3/TRBV12-4,13,many,TRBD1,TRBJ1-2,CASSWGTGVGYTF,TGTGCCAGCAGTTGGGGGACAGGGGTCGGCTACACCTTC
TRBV29-1,12,few,NA,TRBJ2-7,CSALEGPYEQYF,TGCAGCGCCCTAGAGGGCCCCTACGAGCAGTACTTC
TRBV12-3/TRBV12-4,16,many,NA,TRBJ1-1,CASSPGPGGGNTEAFF,TGTGCCAGCAGTCCCGGACCGGGAGGTGGGAACACTGAAGCTTTCTTT
TRBV28,13,NA,TRBD1,TRBJ1-6,CASTGQINSPLHF,TGTGCCAGCACGGGACAGATAAATTCACCCCTCCACTTT
TRBV7-2,19,NA,TRBD2,TRBJ2-7,CASSLAVAGGFRASYEQYF,TGTGCCAGCAGCTTAGCGGTAGCGGGAGGTTTTCGTGCTTCCTACGAGCAGTACTTC
TRBV9,12,NA,TRBD1,TRBJ1-1,CASSAWDRETFF,TGTGCCAGCAGCGCCTGGGACAGGGAAACTTTCTTT
TRBV20-1,14,NA,NA,TRBJ1-2,CSADATLRGDGYTF,TGCAGTGCCGACGCGACATTAAGGGGGGATGGCTACACCTTC
TRBV14,14,NA,NA,TRBJ2-5,CASSPYRDGETQYF,TGTGCCAGCAGCCCCTACCGGGACGGAGAGACCCAGTACTTC
TRBV25-1,14,few,NA,TRBJ1-6,CASSPPGWDSPLHF,TGTGCCAGCAGTCCCCCAGGGTGGGATTCACCCCTCCACTTT
TRBV5-1,13,many,NA,TRBJ1-1,CASSFAGYTEAFF,TGCGCCAGCAGCTTTGCCGGGTACACTGAAGCTTTCTTT
TRBV6-1,14,NA,NA,TRBJ1-2,CASSEVRFNYGYTF,TGTGCCAGCAGTGAAGTTCGGTTTAACTATGGCTACACCTTC
TRBV11-3,15,many,NA,TRBJ1-1,CASSLGQGTNTEAFF,TGTGCCAGCAGCTTAGGGCAGGGAACGAACACTGAAGCTTTCTTT
TRBV4-1,16,once,NA,TRBJ1-1,CASSQSPGVMNTEAFF,TGCGCCAGCAGCCAATCACCCGGGGTAATGAACACTGAAGCTTTCTTT
TRBV11-2,15,NA,NA,TRBJ2-7,CASSLIGAQDYEQYF,TGTGCCAGCAGCTTAATCGGGGCGCAGGACTACGAGCAGTACTTC
TRBV6-2/TRBV6-3,15,NA,TRBD2,TRBJ2-2,CASSTREGRTGELFF,TGTGCCAGCAGTACCCGGGAGGGCCGGACCGGGGAGCTGTTTTTT
TRBV20-1,12,many,NA,TRBJ2-7,CSARDIGYEQYF,TGCAGTGCTAGGGACATCGGCTACGAGCAGTACTTC
TRBV12-3/TRBV12-4,18,few,TRBD2,TRBJ2-7,CASSVPGGGTTLGYEQYF,TGTGCCAGCAGTGTCCCTGGGGGGGGGACTACCTTGGGTTACGAGCAGTACTTC
TRBV6-1,11,few,NA,TRBJ2-3,CASKGTDTQYF,TGTGCCAGTAAGGGAACAGATACGCAGTATTTT
TRBV28,14,NA,NA,TRBJ2-1,CASSSHGGSDEQFF,TGTGCCAGCAGTTCCCACGGGGGCTCAGATGAGCAGTTCTTC
TRBV7-8,14,NA,NA,TRBJ2-6,CASSLITGANVLTF,TGTGCCAGCAGCTTGATTACTGGGGCCAACGTCCTGACTTTC
TRBV28,16,many,NA,TRBJ1-3,CASSAPGYLSGNTIYF,TGTGCCAGCAGTGCCCCCGGGTACCTCTCTGGAAACACCATATATTTT
TRBV3-1,15,NA,NA,TRBJ2-5,CASSQEGRPQETQYF,TGTGCCAGCAGCCAAGAAGGCAGGCCCCAAGAGACCCAGTACTTC
TRBV6-1,17,few,TRBD1,TRBJ2-6,CASSATGGQGGANVLTF,TGTGCCAGCAGTGCGACAGGGGGCCAGGGCGGGGCCAACGTCCTGACTTTC
TRBV6-5,15,many,NA,TRBJ2-5,CASSYLLAGEETQYF,TGTGCCAGCAGTTACTTACTAGCCGGGGAAGAGACCCAGTACTTC
TRBV7-8,17,NA,NA,TRBJ2-5,CASSFSADSRRSETQYF,TGTGCCAGCAGCTTCTCGGCGGACAGCCGAAGGTCGGAGACCCAGTACTTC
TRBV27,13,many,NA,TRBJ2-5,CASSSREQETQYF,TGTGCCAGCAGCTCCCGGGAGCAAGAGACCCAGTACTTC
TRBV3-1,17,NA,NA,TRBJ2-7,CASSHRAGGPGDYEQYF,TGTGCCAGCAGCCATCGCGCCGGGGGCCCGGGAGACTACGAGCAGTACTTC
TRBV11-2,14,NA,NA,TRBJ2-5,CASRQFGVEGTQYF,TGTGCCAGCAGACAATTTGGGGTCGAAGGGACCCAGTATTTC
TRBV4-1,14,few,NA,TRBJ1-1,CASSQDLLNTEAFF,TGCGCCAGCAGCCAAGATCTATTGAACACTGAAGCTTTCTTT
TRBV27,14,few,NA,TRBJ2-2,CASSPAINTGELFF,TGTGCCAGCAGTCCAGCAATTAACACCGGGGAGCTGTTTTTT
TRBV12-3/TRBV12-4,17,NA,NA,TRBJ2-2,CASSLQRPNFLTGELFF,TGTGCCAGCAGTTTACAGAGACCAAATTTCCTCACCGGGGAGCTGTTTTTT
TRBV6-2/TRBV6-3,12,few,NA,TRBJ2-4,CASSYSMDIQYF,TGTGCCAGCAGTTACTCGATGGACATTCAGTACTTC
TRBV11-2,16,many,TRBD1,TRBJ1-1,CASSFTGVPLNTEAFF,TGTGCCAGCAGCTTTACAGGGGTCCCCTTGAACACTGAAGCTTTCTTT
TRBV10-3,12,few,NA,TRBJ2-7,CAISESELGQYF,TGTGCCATCAGTGAGTCCGAATTGGGTCAGTACTTC
TRBV13,13,many,NA,TRBJ1-1,CASSLEGGIQAFF,TGTGCCAGCAGCTTAGAAGGGGGGATCCAAGCTTTCTTT
TRBV9,14,NA,TRBD1,TRBJ1-6,CASSLTGDHSPLHF,TGTGCCAGCAGCCTTACAGGGGACCATTCACCCCTCCACTTT
TRBV7-9,17,few,TRBD1,TRBJ1-2,CASSSIRDRDRVIGYTF,TGTGCCAGCAGCTCAATCCGGGACAGAGATAGGGTTATTGGCTACACCTTC
TRBV9,15,many,NA,TRBJ1-2,CASSVDTGIRGGYTF,TGTGCCAGCAGCGTAGACACAGGGATCAGAGGTGGCTACACCTTC
TRBV27,17,NA,TRBD2,TRBJ2-1,CASSSDGLAGHYNEQFF,TGTGCCAGCAGTTCGGACGGACTAGCGGGGCACTACAATGAGCAGTTCTTC
TRBV5-1,15,few,TRBD1,TRBJ1-4,CASSDATGGGEKLFF,TGCGCCAGCAGCGACGCGACAGGGGGAGGAGAAAAACTGTTTTTT
TRBV3-1,14,many,NA,TRBJ1-4,CASSQTRTNEKLFF,TGTGCCAGCAGCCAGACAAGAACTAATGAAAAACTGTTTTTT
TRBV6-1,14,few,TRBD1,TRBJ1-5,CASTDRAIKQPQHF,TGTGCCAGCACAGACAGGGCGATCAAACAGCCCCAGCATTTT